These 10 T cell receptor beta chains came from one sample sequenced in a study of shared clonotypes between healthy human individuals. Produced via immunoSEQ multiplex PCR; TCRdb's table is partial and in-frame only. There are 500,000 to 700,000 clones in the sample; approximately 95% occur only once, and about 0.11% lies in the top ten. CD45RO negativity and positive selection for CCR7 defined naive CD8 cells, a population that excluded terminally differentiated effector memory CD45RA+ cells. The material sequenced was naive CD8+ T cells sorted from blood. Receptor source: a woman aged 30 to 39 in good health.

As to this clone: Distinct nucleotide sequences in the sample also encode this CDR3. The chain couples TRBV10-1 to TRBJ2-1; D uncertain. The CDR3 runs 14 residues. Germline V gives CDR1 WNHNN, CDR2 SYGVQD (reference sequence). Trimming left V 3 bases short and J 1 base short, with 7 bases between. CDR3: CASSDSSSYNEQFF. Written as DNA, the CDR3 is TGCGCCAGCAGTGACTCGAGTTCCTACAATGAGCAGTTCTTC.

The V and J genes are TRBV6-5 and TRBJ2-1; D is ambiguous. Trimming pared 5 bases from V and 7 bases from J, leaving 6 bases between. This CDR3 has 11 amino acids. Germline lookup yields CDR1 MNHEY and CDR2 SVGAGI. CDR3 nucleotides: TGTGCCAGCAGTCAGTCAAATGAGCAGTTCTTC. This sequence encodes CASSQSNEQFF.

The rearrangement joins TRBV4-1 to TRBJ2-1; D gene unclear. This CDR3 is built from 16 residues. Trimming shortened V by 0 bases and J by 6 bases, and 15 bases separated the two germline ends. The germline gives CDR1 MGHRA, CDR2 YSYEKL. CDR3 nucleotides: TGCGCCAGCAGCCAAGAGATAGGGCGATCTGGCAATGAGCAGTTCTTC. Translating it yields CASSQEIGRSGNEQFF.

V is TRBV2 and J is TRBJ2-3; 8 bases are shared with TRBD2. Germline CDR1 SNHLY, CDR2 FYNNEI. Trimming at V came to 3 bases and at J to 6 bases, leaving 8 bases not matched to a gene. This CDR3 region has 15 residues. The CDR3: CASSDDGRAVDTQYF. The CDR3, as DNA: TGTGCCAGCAGTGATGACGGGAGGGCCGTCGATACGCAGTATTTT.

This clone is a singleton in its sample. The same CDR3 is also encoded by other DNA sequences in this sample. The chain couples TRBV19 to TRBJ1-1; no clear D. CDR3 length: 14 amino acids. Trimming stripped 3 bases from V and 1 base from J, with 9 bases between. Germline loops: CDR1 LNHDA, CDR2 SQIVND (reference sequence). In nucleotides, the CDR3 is TGTGCCAGTAGTATTCTCGCAGGGAACACTGAAGCTTTCTTT. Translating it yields CASSILAGNTEAFF.

The CDR3 coding sequence is TGTGCCAGCAGCTTAGATCGGATCCCAGGCCTAGCGGGACGAAATGAGCAGTTCTTC. Its translation: CASSLDRIPGLAGRNEQFF. J is TRBJ2-1 and V is TRBV7-8; 9 bases are shared with TRBD2. This CDR3 spans 19 amino acids. Losses at the gene ends were 1 base for V and 7 bases for J; bases not matched to a gene: 17. Germline CDR1 and CDR2: SGHVS and FQNEAQ. Variable domain in full (rest from reference TRBV7-8 and TRBJ2-1): GAGVSQSPRYKVAKRGQDVALRCDPISGHVSLFWYQQALGQGPEFLTYFQNEAQLDKSGLPSDRFFAERPEGSVSTLKIQRTQQEDSAVYLCASSLDRIPGLAGRNEQFFGPGTRLTVL.

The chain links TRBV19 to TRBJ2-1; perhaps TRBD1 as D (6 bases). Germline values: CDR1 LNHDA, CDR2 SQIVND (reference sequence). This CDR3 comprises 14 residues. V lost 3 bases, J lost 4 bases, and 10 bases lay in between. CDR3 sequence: CASSIMQGYNEQFF. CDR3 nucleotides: TGTGCCAGTAGTATTATGCAGGGGTACAATGAGCAGTTCTTC.

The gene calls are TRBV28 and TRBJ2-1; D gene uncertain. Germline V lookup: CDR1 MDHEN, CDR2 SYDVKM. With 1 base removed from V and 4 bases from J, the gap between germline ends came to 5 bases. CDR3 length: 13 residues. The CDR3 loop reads CASSLFQYNEQFF. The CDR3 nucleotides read TGTGCCAGCAGTTTATTCCAGTACAATGAGCAGTTCTTC.

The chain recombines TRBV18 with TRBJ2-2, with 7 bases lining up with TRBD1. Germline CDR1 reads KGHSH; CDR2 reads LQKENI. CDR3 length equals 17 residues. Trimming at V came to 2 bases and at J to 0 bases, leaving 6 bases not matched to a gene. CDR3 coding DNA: TGTGCCAGCTCACCAGTAACAGGGGCCGCGAACACCGGGGAGCTGTTTTTT. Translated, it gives CASSPVTGAANTGELFF.

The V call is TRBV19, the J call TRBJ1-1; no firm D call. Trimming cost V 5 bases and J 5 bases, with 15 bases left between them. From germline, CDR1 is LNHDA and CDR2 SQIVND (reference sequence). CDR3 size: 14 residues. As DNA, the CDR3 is TGTGCCAGTAGTGGGGTTACGGGAAGGACTGAAGCTTTCTTT. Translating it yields CASSGVTGRTEAFF.